A selection of T cell receptor beta chains follows, all from one sample in a study of T cell changes during pregnancy in multiple sclerosis. The assay was immunoSEQ multiplex PCR, and TCRdb's table has in-frame clones only and misses some. The table has some 60,000 clones, 91% seen once; the top ten hold 0.6% to 0.9%. The sequencing used CD4+ T cells from peripheral blood mononuclear cells, collected in the first trimester of pregnancy. These TCRs come from a female donor with multiple sclerosis, enrolled in a pregnancy study. Each CDR3 is given with its conserved first and last residue. Each record gives: clone size, CDR3 length, V gene, D gene, J gene, CDR3 protein, CDR3 DNA. The D gene is left open where the match is weak. A clone size is listed for some rows: how often the clone was seen (once, few, many), or a class if it is expanded.

NA	12	TRBV5-4	NA	TRBJ2-7	CASSYNNYEQYF	TGTGCCAGCAGCTATAACAATTACGAGCAGTACTTC
NA	16	TRBV5-3	TRBD2	TRBJ2-5	CARSLAGGPPQETQYF	TGTGCCAGAAGCTTGGCGGGGGGGCCCCCCCAAGAGACCCAGTACTTC
NA	13	TRBV7-3	NA	TRBJ1-3	CASSLSSGNTIYF	TGTGCCAGCAGCTTGAGCTCTGGAAACACCATATATTTT
NA	15	TRBV5-6	NA	TRBJ2-7	CASSLVIDRSYEQYF	TGTGCCAGCAGCTTGGTCATCGACAGGTCCTACGAGCAGTACTTC
NA	13	TRBV5-5	NA	TRBJ1-5	CASSFSTREPQHF	TGTGCCAGCAGCTTTTCCACGAGGGAACCCCAGCATTTT
once	13	TRBV6-1	NA	TRBJ1-2	CASSPTAYYGYTF	TGTGCCAGCAGTCCGACAGCCTACTATGGCTACACCTTC
NA	14	TRBV4-3	NA	TRBJ2-2	CASSPRGLGGELFF	TGCGCCAGCAGCCCCAGGGGTCTCGGCGGGGAGCTGTTTTTT
NA	10	TRBV5-8	NA	TRBJ1-1	CATTDTEAFF	TGTGCCACTACGGACACTGAAGCTTTCTTT
NA	15	TRBV11-2	NA	TRBJ1-1	CASSWEGRRNTEAFF	TGTGCCAGCAGCTGGGAGGGGCGGCGAAACACTGAAGCTTTCTTT
NA	14	TRBV19	TRBD1	TRBJ2-5	CASSVTGVAETQYF	TGTGCCAGTAGTGTTACAGGGGTGGCAGAGACCCAGTACTTC
NA	15	TRBV6-5	NA	TRBJ1-3	CASSSTRGSGNTIYF	TGTGCCAGCAGTTCGACCAGGGGCTCTGGAAACACCATATATTTT
NA	13	TRBV11-3	NA	TRBJ1-6	CASSLDRNSPLHF	TGTGCCAGCAGCTTAGACAGGAATTCACCCCTCCACTTT
NA	17	TRBV5-4	TRBD2	TRBJ2-2	CASRYNLGTSIPGELFF	TGTGCCAGCAGGTACAATCTTGGGACTAGTATCCCCGGGGAGCTGTTTTTT
NA	19	TRBV11-2	TRBD1	TRBJ2-1	CASSGPGTGGRNPYNEQFF	TGTGCCAGCAGCGGTCCCGGGACAGGGGGCCGAAACCCCTACAATGAGCAGTTCTTC
once	14	TRBV2	NA	TRBJ1-6	CASSDRGNNSPLHF	TGTGCCAGCAGTGATCGGGGTAATAATTCACCCCTCCACTTT
NA	16	TRBV5-4	TRBD1	TRBJ2-7	CASSSSGTGVSYEQYF	TGTGCCAGCAGCTCCTCCGGGACAGGGGTCTCCTACGAGCAGTACTTC
few	14	TRBV7-2	NA	TRBJ2-7	CASSPLAGPYEQYF	TGTGCCAGCAGCCCTCTTGCGGGCCCCTACGAGCAGTACTTC
NA	14	TRBV18	TRBD1	TRBJ1-2	CASSPQQGAYGYTF	TGTGCCAGCTCACCCCAACAGGGGGCCTATGGCTACACCTTC
NA	15	TRBV7-2	TRBD1	TRBJ1-1	CASSAPDRANTEAFF	TGTGCCAGCAGCGCCCCGGACAGGGCGAACACTGAAGCTTTCTTT
NA	14	TRBV5-6	TRBD1	TRBJ2-1	CASSLLTGANEQFF	TGTGCCAGCAGCCTACTGACAGGGGCCAATGAGCAGTTCTTC
NA	13	TRBV5-6	NA	TRBJ1-2	CASSLRGAGGYTF	TGTGCCAGCAGCTTGCGGGGGGCCGGCGGCTACACCTTC
NA	15	TRBV7-6	NA	TRBJ2-5	CASSAPGTPQETQYF	TGTGCCAGCAGCGCCCCCGGGACACCCCAAGAGACCCAGTACTTC
once	15	TRBV4-2	NA	TRBJ2-3	CASSQGATSTDTQYF	TGTGCCAGCAGCCAAGGGGCGACCTCCACAGATACGCAGTATTTT
NA	16	TRBV5-6	NA	TRBJ2-4	CASSLWQGLAKNIQYF	TGTGCCAGCAGCTTGTGGCAGGGGCTGGCCAAAAACATTCAGTACTTC
NA	14	TRBV6-5	NA	TRBJ1-4	CASSYDWSSEKLFF	TGTGCCAGCAGTTATGACTGGTCGTCTGAAAAACTGTTTTTT